Listed here are 23 T cell receptor beta chains from one sample, sequenced in a study of T cell changes during pregnancy in multiple sclerosis. Clones were sequenced by immunoSEQ multiplex PCR, and TCRdb holds only the in-frame ones, with some missing. The profile shows about 64,000 clones, 80% to 95% of them singletons. Specimen: peripheral blood, collected in the second trimester of pregnancy. These TCRs come from a female donor in good health, enrolled as a control in a pregnancy study.

The CDR3 sequence is CASSDSGVYTDTQYF. The CDR3, as DNA: TGCGCCAGCAGCGATTCGGGGGTCTACACAGATACGCAGTATTTT. The rearrangement links TRBV5-1 to TRBJ2-3; weak D call: TRBD2 (6 bases). Trimming removed 4 bases at V and 2 bases at J, with 14 bases between. The CDR3 has 15 amino acids. Looked up from germline, CDR1 is SGHRS and CDR2 is YFSETQ.

The chain joins TRBV6-1 to TRBJ2-7, with TRBD1 as a possible D gene (6 bases). V lost 7 bases and J 1 base, leaving 11 bases between the germline ends. The CDR3 runs 13 residues. From germline, CDR1 is MNHNS and CDR2 SASEGT. CDR3 bases: TGTGCCAGCAATGTCAGGGGATCCTACGAGCAGTACTTC. Translating gives CASNVRGSYEQYF.

This clone is a singleton in its sample. The rearrangement links TRBV12-5 to TRBJ2-7, with D possibly being TRBD2 (5 bases). The germline V gene has CDR1 LGHNT and CDR2 FRNRAP. This CDR3 is built from 17 residues. The germline V and J ends were trimmed by 3 bases and 2 bases, with 20 bases remaining between them. The CDR3 DNA sequence: TGTGCTAGTGGTTTAGGTGGTTTCGCTCAGACTACCTACGAGCAGTACTTC. Residues: CASGLGGFAQTTYEQYF.

The V and J genes are TRBV7-2 and TRBJ2-2; 8 bases are shared with TRBD2. CDR3 size: 15 residues. Trimming took 2 bases from V and 6 from J; bases not matched to a gene: 5. Germline V CDR1 and CDR2: SGHTA, FQGNSA. This chain's CDR3 is CASSLQRERSGELFF. Written as DNA, the CDR3 is TGTGCCAGCAGCTTACAGCGGGAGAGGTCCGGGGAGCTGTTTTTT.

V usage is TRBV5-1 and J usage is TRBJ2-3; the match to TRBD2 covers 9 bases. The CDR3 is made up of 15 amino acids. The germline gives CDR1 SGHRS, CDR2 YFSETQ. The junction had 6 bases not matched to a gene; V was cut back by 5 bases and J by 2 bases. The CDR3 reads CASSPGLAPTDTQYF. The CDR3 DNA reads TGCGCCAGCAGTCCCGGACTAGCGCCCACAGATACGCAGTATTTT.

CDR3 coding DNA: TGTGCCAGCAGTAGAGGAGAGACCCAGTACTTC. This codes for CASSRGETQYF. The V gene is TRBV28, the J gene TRBJ2-5; D not resolved. Germline loops: CDR1 MDHEN, CDR2 SYDVKM. The CDR3 is 11 residues long. Trimming removed 5 bases from V and 4 bases from J, with 5 bases in between.

This rearrangement joins TRBV7-3 to TRBJ1-1, with TRBD1 matching over 10 bases. Germline loops: CDR1 SGHTA, CDR2 FQGTGA. V trimming: 5 bases; J trimming: 1 base; junction bases outside the gene matches: 7. The CDR3 is 16 amino acids. CDR3 bases: TGTGCCAGCAGCGAGACAGGGGGCTCGAGGAACACTGAAGCTTTCTTT. Residues: CASSETGGSRNTEAFF.

V is TRBV7-9 and J is TRBJ2-4; 7 bases are a match to TRBD2. Germline lookup yields CDR1 SEHNR and CDR2 FQNEAQ (reference sequence). The CDR3 is 15 residues long. Trimming at V came to 3 bases and at J to 6 bases, leaving 8 bases not matched to a gene. The CDR3 DNA sequence: TGTGCCAGCAGCTTGTCAGGATCTAGCGGAAACATTCAGTACTTC. This codes for CASSLSGSSGNIQYF.

The J gene is TRBJ2-1, the V gene TRBV5-5; 8 positions match TRBD2. V lost 2 bases to trimming and J lost 6 bases; unmatched junction nucleotides: 4. Germline assignment: CDR1 SGHKS and CDR2 YYEKEE (reference sequence). This CDR3 has 14 residues. CDR3 loop: CASSFTGGGNEQFF. As DNA, the CDR3 is TGTGCCAGCAGCTTTACGGGAGGGGGCAATGAGCAGTTCTTC.

This chain joins TRBV2 and TRBJ2-1; D call uncertain. The V gene lost 3 bases and the J gene lost 1 base, with 4 bases spanning the gap. CDR3 size: 13 residues. The V gene's germline CDR1 is SNHLY and CDR2 FYNNEI. CDR3 bases: TGTGCCAGCAGTGATTATTCCTACAATGAGCAGTTCTTC. Encoded protein: CASSDYSYNEQFF.

CDR3 bases: TGTGCCAGTACCAGACACCTTCAAGGGAGTCAGCCCCAGCATTTT. Its translation: CASTRHLQGSQPQHF. V gene TRBV19 combines with J gene TRBJ1-5; D ambiguous. The germline CDR1 and CDR2 sequences are LNHDA and SQIVND (reference sequence). The CDR3 runs 15 residues. Trimming pared 7 bases from V and 6 bases from J, leaving 19 bases between.

The chain couples TRBV7-8 to TRBJ1-5, with D perhaps TRBD1 (5 bases). CDR1 SGHVS and CDR2 FQNEAQ come from the germline V gene. Deletions cut 1 base from V and 4 bases from J, with 8 bases between. The CDR3 covers 14 residues. CDR3: CASSLVDTNQPQHF. The CDR3 DNA is TGTGCCAGCAGCTTAGTGGACACTAATCAGCCCCAGCATTTT. The full variable domain, in which reference TRBV7-8 and TRBJ1-5 provide the parts outside the CDR3, is GAGVSQSPRYKVAKRGQDVALRCDPISGHVSLFWYQQALGQGPEFLTYFQNEAQLDKSGLPSDRFFAERPEGSVSTLKIQRTQQEDSAVYLCASSLVDTNQPQHFGDGTRLSIL.

The chain recombines TRBV6-4 with TRBJ2-1, with D perhaps matching TRBD1 (5 bases). V was pared by 8 bases and J by 10 bases, with 21 bases between. The CDR3 loop spans 14 amino acids. Germline-derived CDR1 and CDR2 are MRHNA and SNTAGT. CDR3 nucleotides: TGTGCCAGCTCGACCTCGGACACCCCGGGCGAGCAGTTCTTC. Translated: CASSTSDTPGEQFF.

The V gene is TRBV28, the J gene TRBJ2-5, with 8 positions matching TRBD1. The ends lost 1 base at V and 5 bases at J; junction bases unmatched: 6. This CDR3 is 15 amino acids long. In germline, CDR1 is MDHEN, CDR2 SYDVKM. The CDR3 loop is CASSLYQGARETQYF. The CDR3 DNA reads TGTGCCAGCAGTTTATACCAGGGGGCGAGGGAGACCCAGTACTTC.

This clone has a single count. This chain connects TRBV4-1 to TRBJ2-2; no firm D call. There are 15 residues in the CDR3. The germline CDR1 and CDR2 sequences are MGHRA and YSYEKL. Trimming left V 0 bases short and J 1 base short, with 6 bases between. The CDR3, as DNA: TGCGCCAGCAGCCAAGATCGACAGAACACCGGGGAGCTGTTTTTT. Translated, it gives CASSQDRQNTGELFF.

The chain combines TRBV6-5 with TRBJ1-2; possibly TRBD1 for D (6 bases). The germline V gene has CDR1 MNHEY and CDR2 SVGAGI. This CDR3 is built from 13 residues. V was clipped by 6 bases and J by 4 bases, with 12 bases between them. CDR3 loop: CASRRQGSYGYTF. The CDR3, as DNA: TGTGCCAGCAGACGCCAGGGGTCCTATGGCTACACCTTC.

The chain is built from TRBV11-3 and TRBJ2-1; TRBD1 matches 8 bases. J lost 7 bases, V lost 5 bases, and 10 bases had no gene match. The germline CDR1 and CDR2 sequences are SGHNT and YENEEA. This CDR3 contains 15 residues. The CDR3 DNA sequence: TGTGCCAGCAGCCGAGCAGGGGGCACGGTAAATGAGCAGTTCTTC. It translates to CASSRAGGTVNEQFF.

The V call is TRBV4-1, the J call TRBJ1-1; D is uncertain. Trimming cost V 1 base and J 9 bases, with 18 bases left between them. This CDR3 comprises 15 residues. From germline, CDR1 is MGHRA and CDR2 YSYEKL. DNA of the CDR3: TGCGCCAGCAGCCAAGTATTTCCTAAGAACTCAAAAGCTTTCTTT. It specifies CASSQVFPKNSKAFF.

The gene calls are TRBV5-1 and TRBJ2-1; 11 positions match TRBD2. The CDR3 covers 14 residues. J was trimmed by 1 base and V by 7 bases; bases with no gene match: 1. Germline CDR1 is SGHRS and CDR2 is YFSETQ. The CDR3 DNA is TGCGCCAGCTTAGCGGGGGGGTCCTACAATGAGCAGTTCTTC. Protein product: CASLAGGSYNEQFF.

The chain recombines TRBV7-9 with TRBJ1-2; no firm D call. Germline CDR1 is SEHNR and CDR2 is FQNEAQ (reference sequence). The CDR3 totals 13 residues. Trimming cost V 6 bases and J 5 bases, with 13 bases left between them. Here the CDR3 reads CASSLAGRYGYTF. CDR3 DNA: TGTGCCAGCAGTCTAGCTGGCAGATATGGCTACACCTTC.

The gene calls are TRBV19 and TRBJ2-7, with D possibly TRBD1 on 6 matching bases. Per germline, CDR1 LNHDA and CDR2 SQIVND (reference sequence). CDR3 length equals 16 residues. Trimming shortened V by 6 bases and J by 0 bases, and 18 bases separated the two germline ends. The CDR3 loop is CASRRTRGTLSYEQYF. The CDR3 DNA reads TGTGCCAGTAGGAGAACGAGGGGGACCCTCTCCTACGAGCAGTACTTC.

V is TRBV6-4 and J is TRBJ2-2; possibly TRBD1 for D (6 bases). V was shortened by 3 bases and J by 4 bases, with 9 bases between the two germline ends. The CDR3 is made up of 14 amino acids. The V gene's germline CDR1 is MRHNA and CDR2 SNTAGT. The CDR3 DNA sequence: TGTGCCAGCAGTGAACAGGGCTTCACCGGGGAGCTGTTTTTT. Amino acid sequence: CASSEQGFTGELFF.

This sequence joins TRBV30 and TRBJ1-2; D remains unclear. CDR1 and CDR2 from the germline V gene are GTSNPN and SVGIG (reference sequence). This CDR3 spans 13 amino acids. Deletions cut 6 bases from V and 4 bases from J, with 15 bases between. In DNA form, the CDR3 reads TGTGCCTGTACTCGGCGGGATGGCTATGGCTACACCTTC. This encodes CACTRRDGYGYTF. Full variable domain (outside the CDR3, taken from reference TRBV30 and TRBJ1-2): SQTIHQWPATLVQPVGSPLSLECTVEGTSNPNLYWYRQAAGRGLQLLFYSVGIGQISSEVPQNLSASRPQDRQFILSSKKLLLSDSGFYLCACTRRDGYGYTFGSGTRLTVV.